This TCR beta chain was found in a study of cytomegalovirus exposure and HLA in healthy donors. Study background: A preliminary data release comprised 70 million to 95 million unique TCRs obtained from HLA-typed donors.

Among the donors, all were healthy bone marrow donors. The PCR was carried out with 60 Vbeta primers and 13 Jbeta primers. Sequencing used immunoSEQ multiplex PCR; TCRdb keeps in-frame clones, though not all of them. In all, the sample yields some 48,000 clones. The germline gives CDR1 MNHEY, CDR2 SVGAGI. This CDR3 has 13 residues. With 2 bases removed from V and 1 base from J, the gap between germline ends came to 5 bases. Input material: PBMCs. This sequence originates from a male donor in good health and CMV-seropositive. The chain uses TRBV6-5 and TRBJ1-1; maybe TRBD1 (5 bases). The CDR3 loop is CASSYTGNTEAFF. Here the CDR3 DNA reads TGTGCCAGCAGTTACACAGGGAACACTGAAGCTTTCTTT.